Below, 12 T cell receptor beta chains from the same sample are listed, as sequenced in a study of blood T cell repertoires in COVID-19. TCRdb's copy holds only in-frame clones and misses some; the assay was immunoSEQ multiplex PCR. The sample includes about 55,000 clones, 86% of them seen just once. Sequencing was done on a sample of peripheral blood. The source is a woman at least 80 years old with acute or convalescent COVID-19.

This sequence joins TRBV7-9 and TRBJ1-5; D perhaps matches TRBD1 (5 bases). The CDR3 is 15 amino acids. Germline V lookup: CDR1 SEHNR, CDR2 FQNEAQ (reference sequence). Trimming removed 4 bases at V and 2 bases at J, with 12 bases between. This chain's CDR3 is CASSYRGGGNQPQHF. CDR3 in DNA: TGTGCCAGCAGCTACCGGGGGGGAGGCAATCAGCCCCAGCATTTT.

The sample holds a few counts of this clone. The chain combines TRBV5-1 with TRBJ1-6, with D maybe TRBD1 (6 bases). The germline V gene encodes CDR1 SGHRS and CDR2 YFSETQ. CDR3 length: 14 amino acids. Trimming removed 4 bases at V and 7 bases at J, with 12 bases between. For the CDR3, the DNA is TGCGCCAGCAGCCAGGACAGTGTCAATTCACCCCTCCACTTT. It yields the protein CASSQDSVNSPLHF.

The chain combines TRBV7-9 with TRBJ1-6; 7 bases are a match to TRBD1. The J segment lost 7 bases and the V segment lost 4 bases, leaving 4 bases of the junction unmatched. Germline assignment: CDR1 SEHNR and CDR2 FQNEAQ (reference sequence). CDR3 length: 14 amino acids. CDR3 amino acids: CASSSVQGNSPLHF. In DNA form, the CDR3 reads TGTGCCAGCAGCTCCGTACAGGGGAATTCACCCCTCCACTTT.

This sequence joins TRBV18 and TRBJ1-1, with TRBD1 as a possible D gene (5 bases). The CDR3 is 13 residues long. The germline V gene encodes CDR1 KGHSH and CDR2 LQKENI. The V and J ends lost 5 bases and 6 bases respectively, with 13 bases between them. CDR3 protein: CASSRGVRSEAFF. The DNA for the CDR3 is TGTGCCAGCTCAAGGGGTGTAAGGTCTGAAGCTTTCTTT. The variable domain in full, with the rest retrieved from reference TRBV18 and TRBJ1-1, is NAGVMQNPRHLVRRRGQEARLRCSPMKGHSHVYWYRQLPEEGLKFMVYLQKENIIDESGMPKERFSAEFPKEGPSILRIQQVVRGDSAAYFCASSRGVRSEAFFGQGTRLTVV.

The rearrangement joins TRBV15 to TRBJ1-6; 7 bases match TRBD1. CDR3 length equals 18 residues. CDR1 and CDR2 (germline): LNHNV, YYDKDF (reference sequence). V was pared by 0 bases and J by 8 bases, with 13 bases of the junction left unmatched. The CDR3 bases are TGTGCCACCAGCAGAGATTATTTGAGACAGGGAAGTGATTCACCCCTCCACTTT. The encoded protein is CATSRDYLRQGSDSPLHF. Combining the CDR3 with reference TRBV15 and TRBJ1-6 gives the whole variable domain DAMVIQNPRYQVTQFGKPVTLSCSQTLNHNVMYWYQQKSSQAPKLLFHYYDKDFNNEADTPDNFQSRRPNTSFCFLDIRSPGLGDTAMYLCATSRDYLRQGSDSPLHFGNGTRLTVT.

This clone was detected only once. The rearrangement uses TRBV18 and TRBJ2-1; maybe TRBD2 (5 bases). The germline V gene has CDR1 KGHSH and CDR2 LQKENI. The CDR3 covers 15 residues. With 3 bases removed from V and 3 bases from J, the gap between germline ends came to 12 bases. The CDR3 DNA is TGTGCCAGCTCACCCATCGTCGGAGGCTACAATGAGCAGTTCTTC. Its protein product is CASSPIVGGYNEQFF.

The chain recombines TRBV9 with TRBJ2-4; D is possibly TRBD1 (5 bases). This CDR3 has 14 amino acids. Germline values: CDR1 SGDLS, CDR2 YYNGEE. V lost 4 bases to trimming and J lost 6 bases, with 14 bases between them. The CDR3 region is CASSLEVDRNIQYF. DNA for the CDR3: TGTGCCAGCAGCCTAGAAGTCGACAGAAACATTCAGTACTTC. Full variable domain (outside the CDR3, taken from reference TRBV9 and TRBJ2-4): DSGVTQTPKHLITATGQRVTLRCSPRSGDLSVYWYQQSLDQGLQFLIQYYNGEERAKGNILERFSAQQFPDLHSELNLSSLELGDSALYFCASSLEVDRNIQYFGAGTRLSVL.

The chain employs TRBV6-1 and TRBJ2-2; 7 bases match TRBD1. This CDR3 comprises 15 residues. V gave up 0 bases and J gave up 5 bases; unmatched junction bases: 3. Per germline, CDR1 MNHNS and CDR2 SASEGT. The CDR3 nucleotides read TGTGCCAGCAGTGAAGCGACAGGGTGGACCGGGGAGCTGTTTTTT. Translation: CASSEATGWTGELFF.

This chain uses TRBV11-3 with TRBJ2-1; 10 bases fit TRBD2. CDR3 length equals 14 residues. CDR1 is SGHNT and CDR2 is YENEEA in the germline V gene. The ends lost 5 bases at V and 4 bases at J; junction bases unmatched: 2. The CDR3 DNA follows: TGTGCCAGCAGCATAGCGGGGGGATACAATGAGCAGTTCTTC. Its protein is CASSIAGGYNEQFF.

The rearrangement joins TRBV9 to TRBJ2-1; 10 bases agree with TRBD2. The V gene end was trimmed by 0 bases and the J gene end by 7 bases; junction bases not matched to a gene: 4. The germline V gene has CDR1 SGDLS and CDR2 YYNGEE. The CDR3 is 15 residues long. The CDR3 protein is CASSVALAGVNEQFF. DNA of the CDR3: TGTGCCAGCAGCGTAGCTCTAGCGGGGGTGAATGAGCAGTTCTTC.

This chain connects TRBV5-1 to TRBJ1-1; a weak D match, TRBD1 (6 bases). Germline V gene sequence: CDR1 SGHRS, CDR2 YFSETQ. This CDR3 comprises 14 residues. Trimming cost V 5 bases and J 2 bases, with 13 bases left between them. The CDR3 nucleotides read TGCGCCAGCAGATTACAGGGCCCCAACACTGAAGCTTTCTTT. Protein sequence: CASRLQGPNTEAFF.

The chain carries TRBV11-2 and TRBJ2-1; 9 bases match TRBD2. Germline lookup yields CDR1 SGHAT and CDR2 FQNNGV. There are 14 residues in the CDR3. The V segment lost 6 bases and the J segment 7 bases; nucleotides outside the gene matches: 7. CDR3 residues: CASSSSGARNEQFF. The CDR3 DNA sequence: TGTGCCAGCAGTTCTAGCGGGGCACGGAATGAGCAGTTCTTC.